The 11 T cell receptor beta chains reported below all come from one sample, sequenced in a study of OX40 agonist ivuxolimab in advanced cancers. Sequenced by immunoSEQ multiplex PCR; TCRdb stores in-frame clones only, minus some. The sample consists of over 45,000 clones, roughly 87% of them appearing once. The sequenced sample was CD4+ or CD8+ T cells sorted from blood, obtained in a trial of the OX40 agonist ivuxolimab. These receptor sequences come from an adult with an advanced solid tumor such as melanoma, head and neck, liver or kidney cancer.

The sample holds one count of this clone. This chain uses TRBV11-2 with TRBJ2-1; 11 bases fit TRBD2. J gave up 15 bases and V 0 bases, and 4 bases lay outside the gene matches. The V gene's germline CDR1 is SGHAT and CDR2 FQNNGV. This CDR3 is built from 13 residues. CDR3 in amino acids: CASSLDYSGRGFF. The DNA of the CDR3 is TGTGCCAGCAGCTTAGATTATAGCGGGAGGGGGTTCTTC.

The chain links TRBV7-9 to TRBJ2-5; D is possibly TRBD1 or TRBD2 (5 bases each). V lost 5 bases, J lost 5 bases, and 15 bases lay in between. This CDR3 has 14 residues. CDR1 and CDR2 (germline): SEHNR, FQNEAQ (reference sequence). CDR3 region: CASSLGAGTETQYF. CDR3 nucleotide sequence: TGTGCCAGCAGCCTCGGCGCAGGGACGGAGACCCAGTACTTC.

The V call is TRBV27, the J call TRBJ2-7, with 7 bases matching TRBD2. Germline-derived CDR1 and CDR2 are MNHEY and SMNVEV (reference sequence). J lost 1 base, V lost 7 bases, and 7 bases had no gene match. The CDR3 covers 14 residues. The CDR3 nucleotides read TGTGCCAGCACCCGAACTAGCGCATCCTACGAGCAGTACTTC. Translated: CASTRTSASYEQYF.

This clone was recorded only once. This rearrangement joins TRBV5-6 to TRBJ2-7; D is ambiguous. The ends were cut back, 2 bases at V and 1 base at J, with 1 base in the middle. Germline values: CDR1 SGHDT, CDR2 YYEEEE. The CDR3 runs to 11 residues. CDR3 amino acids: CASSFSYEQYF. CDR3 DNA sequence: TGTGCCAGCAGCTTTTCCTACGAGCAGTACTTC.

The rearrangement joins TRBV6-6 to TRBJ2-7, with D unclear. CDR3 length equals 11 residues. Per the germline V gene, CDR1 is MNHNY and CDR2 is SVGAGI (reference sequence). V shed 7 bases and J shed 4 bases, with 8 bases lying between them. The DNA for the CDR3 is TGTGCCAGCACCTACGGGTACGAGCAGTACTTC. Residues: CASTYGYEQYF.

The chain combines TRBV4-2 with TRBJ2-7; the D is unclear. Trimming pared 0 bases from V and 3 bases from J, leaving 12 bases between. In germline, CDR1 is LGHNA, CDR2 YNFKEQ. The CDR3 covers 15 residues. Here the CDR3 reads CASSQDYRPNYEQYF. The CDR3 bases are TGTGCCAGCAGCCAAGATTATCGCCCCAACTACGAGCAGTACTTC.

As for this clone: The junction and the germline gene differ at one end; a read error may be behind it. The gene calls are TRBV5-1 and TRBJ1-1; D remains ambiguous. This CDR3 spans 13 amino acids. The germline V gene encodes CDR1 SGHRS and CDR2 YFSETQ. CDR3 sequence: CASSGEDGPERVF. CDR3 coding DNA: TGCGCCAGCAGCGGTGAGGACGGCCCGGAAAGGGTCTTT.

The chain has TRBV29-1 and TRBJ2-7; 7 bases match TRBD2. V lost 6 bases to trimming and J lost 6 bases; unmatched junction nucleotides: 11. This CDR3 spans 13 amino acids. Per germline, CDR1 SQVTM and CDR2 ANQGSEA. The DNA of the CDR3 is TGCAGCGTCGCAGGACTAGAAAGGGGCGAGCAGTACTTC. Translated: CSVAGLERGEQYF.

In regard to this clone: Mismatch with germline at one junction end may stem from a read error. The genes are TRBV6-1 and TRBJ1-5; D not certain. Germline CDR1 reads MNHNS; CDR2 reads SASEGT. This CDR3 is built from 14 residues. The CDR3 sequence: CANSDGPFGEPQHF. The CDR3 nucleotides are TGTGCCAACAGTGACGGGCCCTTCGGGGAGCCCCAGCATTTT.

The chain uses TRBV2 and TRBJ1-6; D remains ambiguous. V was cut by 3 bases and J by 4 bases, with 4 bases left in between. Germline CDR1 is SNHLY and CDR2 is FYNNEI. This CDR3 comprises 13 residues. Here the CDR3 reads CASSEQYNSPLHF. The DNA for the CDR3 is TGTGCCAGCAGTGAGCAGTATAATTCACCCCTCCACTTT.

The CDR3 region has the DNA TGTGCCACCAGGGGACAAGGGGACAATCAGCCCCAGCATTTT. Amino acids: CATRGQGDNQPQHF. This chain uses TRBV15 with TRBJ1-5, with D maybe TRBD1 (6 bases). Trimming took 6 bases from V and 3 from J, leaving 12 bases between them. Germline lookup yields CDR1 LNHNV and CDR2 YYDKDF (reference sequence). The CDR3 length is 14 residues.